This TCR beta chain was recorded in a study of blood T cell repertoires in COVID-19. Study-level background: Donors in the United States, Italy and Spain gave samples during acute or convalescent COVID-19.

Measured with immunoSEQ multiplex PCR; TCRdb has only the in-frame clones, and not every one. The sample carries roughly 250,000 clones, 86% recorded once. Per germline, CDR1 MNHEY and CDR2 SVGAGI. The CDR3 sequence is 15 residues long. Trimming removed 6 bases from V and 1 base from J; junction bases left unmatched: 2. Individuals aged roughly 18 to 100 years were recruited from roughly 22 US areas. Cohort assignment relied on participant-reported clinical history. This clone was recorded a few times. This chain uses TRBV6-5 with TRBJ1-4; TRBD1 aligns across 10 bases. The sequence derives from a woman aged 45 to 65 who had recovered from COVID-19. Material: PBMCs or T cells enriched from blood (not recorded which). CDR3 region: CASRRDRGTNEKLFF. DNA of the CDR3: TGTGCCAGCAGACGGGACAGGGGAACTAATGAAAAACTGTTTTTT.